The 10 T cell receptor beta chains listed next were all sequenced from one sample in a study of T cell changes during pregnancy in multiple sclerosis. Using immunoSEQ multiplex PCR, the repertoire was profiled, and TCRdb retains in-frame clones only, with some absent. The data contain around 75,000 clones, over 85% of them singletons. The sequences come from CD4+ T cells from peripheral blood mononuclear cells, collected after pregnancy. These receptors all stem from a female donor with multiple sclerosis, enrolled in a pregnancy study.

The chain has TRBV5-4 and TRBJ2-7; 8 bases are shared with TRBD1. The CDR3 is made up of 15 amino acids. From germline, CDR1 is SGHNT and CDR2 YYREEE (reference sequence). V lost 3 bases, J lost 2 bases, and 7 bases stayed unmatched. This CDR3 is CASSWGGQGTYEQYF. The CDR3 DNA reads as TGTGCCAGCAGCTGGGGAGGACAGGGTACCTACGAGCAGTACTTC.

The chain has TRBV19 and TRBJ2-1; 10 nucleotides match TRBD1. V shed 7 bases, J shed 6 bases, and the junction held 9 bases outside the gene matches. This CDR3 region has 15 residues. In germline, CDR1 is LNHDA, CDR2 SQIVND (reference sequence). CDR3 in amino acids: CASTIGRTGGNEQFF. DNA of the CDR3: TGTGCCAGTACCATAGGGAGGACAGGGGGCAATGAGCAGTTCTTC.

The J gene is TRBJ2-5, the V gene TRBV30; 7 positions match TRBD1. This CDR3 has 14 residues. The V and J ends lost 6 bases and 4 bases, in that order; junction bases with no gene match: 11. Germline V gives CDR1 GTSNPN, CDR2 SVGIG (reference sequence). CDR3 nucleotides: TGTGCCTGTAACAGGGGCGGAGTCCTAGAGACCCAGTACTTC. Its translation: CACNRGGVLETQYF.

The count of this clone is one. The CDR3 loop is CASSPQVGLGNQPQHF. CDR3 DNA: TGTGCCAGCAGTCCACAGGTGGGTTTGGGCAATCAGCCCCAGCATTTT. The chain is built from TRBV28 and TRBJ1-5; D is perhaps TRBD1 (5 bases). Germline V gives CDR1 MDHEN, CDR2 SYDVKM. The length of the CDR3 is 16 residues. V shed 5 bases and J shed 2 bases, with 16 bases lying between them.

The J gene is TRBJ1-3, the V gene TRBV27, with a weak D call TRBD1 (5 bases). Trimming left V 0 bases short and J 4 bases short, with 13 bases between. The CDR3 spans 16 residues. CDR1 is MNHEY and CDR2 is SMNVEV in the germline V gene (reference sequence). The CDR3 here is CASSLSGTQPGNTIYF. In DNA form, the CDR3 reads TGTGCCAGCAGTTTATCGGGGACTCAACCCGGAAACACCATATATTTT.

The V call is TRBV19, the J call TRBJ2-3; 9 bases fit TRBD2. From germline, CDR1 is LNHDA and CDR2 SQIVND (reference sequence). After removal of 7 bases from V and 5 bases from J, the junction contained 10 bases not matched to a gene. The CDR3 extends over 15 amino acids. The CDR3 DNA is TGTGCCAGTACCTCAGCGGGAGGATCCCGAGATACGCAGTATTTT. It is translated as CASTSAGGSRDTQYF.

In its sample, this clone was seen once. The genes are TRBV7-3 and TRBJ2-7; D possibly corresponds to TRBD2 (5 bases). In germline, CDR1 is SGHTA, CDR2 FQGTGA. V lost 0 bases and J 7 bases, leaving 10 bases between the germline ends. This CDR3 is 13 amino acids long. The CDR3 DNA follows: TGTGCCAGCAGCTTAACGAGGTCGGGAGAGCAGTACTTC. Protein sequence: CASSLTRSGEQYF.

This chain connects TRBV5-1 to TRBJ2-7; a weak D match, TRBD1 (6 bases). This CDR3 is 14 amino acids long. V lost 0 bases and J 0 bases, leaving 7 bases between the germline ends. CDR1 is SGHRS and CDR2 is YFSETQ in the germline V gene. The CDR3 DNA follows: TGCGCCAGCAGCTTGGACAGGGTCTCCTACGAGCAGTACTTC. It translates to CASSLDRVSYEQYF.

The V and J genes are TRBV18 and TRBJ2-3; TRBD2 matches at 9 bases. J gave up 2 bases and V 3 bases, and 3 bases lay outside the gene matches. The CDR3 covers 15 residues. Germline V gene data show CDR1 as KGHSH and CDR2 as LQKENI. CDR3 sequence (DNA): TGTGCCAGCTCACCCCCTAGCGGGAACACAGATACGCAGTATTTT. As protein: CASSPPSGNTDTQYF.

Here the CDR3 DNA reads TGTGCCAGTAAGGAGGGGGACAGGGCATTAAAAGGCTACACCTTC. It encodes CASKEGDRALKGYTF. The rearrangement uses TRBV19 and TRBJ1-2, with TRBD1 matching over 9 bases. CDR3 length equals 15 residues. Losses at the gene ends were 7 bases for V and 8 bases for J; bases not matched to a gene: 14. The germline V gene encodes CDR1 LNHDA and CDR2 SQIVND (reference sequence).